The rows below give T cell receptor beta chains drawn from one sample of a study of regulatory T cells in long-lasting Graves disease. TCRdb independently ran MiXCR on the multiplex PCR reads; one entry per CDR3 protein. This table holds under 500,000 distinct CDR3 sequences, 20% to 25% found once. This material consisted of peripheral blood mononuclear cells (PBMCs), taken when the disease was refractory, from a patient treated with antithyroid drugs. All receptors come from a female donor with Graves disease. Each CDR3 is given with its conserved first and last residue. A D gene is named only where the DNA matches it firmly. The size entry is marked missing in some rows and otherwise reads once, few, many or a size class.

V gene	D gene	J gene	clone size	CDR3 protein	CDR3 DNA
TRBV11-1	TRBD2	TRBJ2-7	many	CASSDSGRAIYEQYF	TGTGCCAGCAGCGATAGCGGGAGGGCCATCTACGAGCAGTACTTC
TRBV12-3/TRBV12-4	NA	TRBJ1-2	many	CASSLYTVEFTF	TGTGCCAGCAGTTTATACACAGTGGAGTTCACCTTC
TRBV6-5	TRBD1	TRBJ1-5	NA	CASSYAGTGVGIQPQHF	TGTGCCAGCAGTTACGCCGGGACAGGGGTGGGCATTCAGCCCCAGCATTTT
TRBV6-2/TRBV6-3	NA	TRBJ2-7	NA	CASSYVAEGEQYF	TGTGCCAGCAGTTACGTGGCCGAGGGTGAGCAGTACTTC
TRBV28	NA	TRBJ2-3	NA	CASSLSQGTGTDTQYF	TGTGCCAGCAGTTTGTCCCAGGGGACCGGCACAGATACGCAGTATTTT
TRBV7-6	NA	TRBJ1-1	few	CASRGSETEAFF	TGTGCCAGCAGAGGTTCGGAGACTGAAGCTTTCTTT
TRBV6-9	NA	TRBJ1-3	NA	CASSYGPTYSGNTIYF	TGTGCCAGCAGTTATGGGCCGACTTACTCTGGAAACACCATATATTTT
TRBV15	TRBD2	TRBJ2-1	NA	CATSRDRLAGGVVNEQFF	TGTGCCACCAGCAGGGATAGACTAGCGGGAGGAGTAGTGAATGAGCAGTTCTTC
TRBV7-2	NA	TRBJ2-7	NA	CASSLAWEVVYEQYF	TGTGCCAGCAGCTTAGCTTGGGAGGTAGTTTACGAGCAGTACTTC
TRBV6-5	NA	TRBJ1-1	many	CASSYRTLTEAFF	TGTGCCAGCAGTTACAGGACACTCACTGAAGCTTTCTTT
TRBV29-1	NA	TRBJ1-1	NA	CSVGRLLNTEAFF	TGCAGCGTTGGTCGGTTATTGAACACTGAAGCTTTCTTT
TRBV6-1	NA	TRBJ1-5	many	CASSEETASNQPQHF	TGTGCCAGCAGTGAAGAGACAGCTAGCAATCAGCCCCAGCATTTT
TRBV12-3/TRBV12-4	TRBD2	TRBJ2-3	NA	CASRLTSGSNLQYF	TGTGCCAGCAGGTTGACTAGCGGGAGTAATCTTCAGTATTTT
TRBV11-2	NA	TRBJ2-2	NA	CASSFTGKLFF	TGTGCCAGCAGTTTTACGGGGAAGCTGTTTTTT